This T cell receptor (beta chain) was recovered during a study of cytomegalovirus exposure and HLA in healthy donors. PCR primers comprised 60 Vbeta and 13 Jbeta primers. Libraries were prepared by immunoSEQ multiplex PCR; TCRdb keeps only in-frame clonotypes and omits some of them. The table lists approximately 95,000 clones, 78% of them singletons. Concerning this clone itself: As yet, its antigen is unknown.

The CDR3 runs to 13 residues. V lost 4 bases, J lost 4 bases, and 9 bases lay in between. The germline V gene has CDR1 SGHDT and CDR2 YYEEEE. Regarding the study as a whole: Later, an analysis showed that TCR beta chains associated with HLA were more clonally expanded than others that were equally common.

This TCR came from a woman aged 40 to 50 in good health and CMV-seropositive. The V gene is TRBV5-6, the J gene TRBJ2-1; D is perhaps TRBD1 (5 bases). Specimen: PBMCs. CDR3 in DNA: TGTGCCAGCAGCGGGGCCAAATACAATGAGCAGTTCTTC. As protein: CASSGAKYNEQFF.